These 29 T cell receptor beta chains originate from one sample sequenced in a study of blood T cell repertoires in COVID-19. The assay was immunoSEQ multiplex PCR, and TCRdb's table has in-frame clones only and misses some. The sample holds some 110,000 clones, 86% seen once. Sequencing used peripheral blood. The receptor source for this set is a human donor in a cohort sampled during active COVID-19.

The chain uses TRBV14 and TRBJ2-1; 15 bases match TRBD2. Germline-derived CDR1 and CDR2 are SGHDN and FVKESK. CDR3 length: 15 amino acids. Unmatched junction bases numbered 3, after V lost 4 bases and J lost 8 bases. CDR3 loop: CASSPWTSGRDEQFF. In DNA form, the CDR3 reads TGTGCCAGCAGCCCCTGGACTAGCGGGAGGGATGAGCAGTTCTTC.

The rearrangement links TRBV2 to TRBJ1-1; no reliable D call. There are 13 residues in the CDR3. Trimming stripped 8 bases from V and 6 bases from J, with 16 bases between. The germline V gene encodes CDR1 SNHLY and CDR2 FYNNEI. CDR3 nucleotides: TGTGCCAGCCGAGGGTTCTCGTCGTCTGAAGCTTTCTTT. Protein product: CASRGFSSSEAFF.

The chain has TRBV5-6 and TRBJ2-5, with D possibly TRBD1 on 5 matching bases. This CDR3 region has 15 residues. V dropped 2 bases and J dropped 3 bases, with 14 bases sitting between them. Germline CDR1 and CDR2: SGHDT and YYEEEE. The CDR3 sequence: CASSLAKSREETQYF. The DNA for the CDR3 is TGTGCCAGCAGCTTAGCTAAGTCCAGGGAAGAGACCCAGTACTTC.

The V gene is TRBV5-6, the J gene TRBJ2-5; 11 bases agree with TRBD2. The CDR3 loop spans 19 amino acids. The junction had 17 bases not matched to a gene; V was cut back by 3 bases and J by 4 bases. Per germline, CDR1 SGHDT and CDR2 YYEEEE. CDR3 DNA: TGTGCCAGCAGCTCGGAGCGGGGGCGACTAGCGGGAAACCGAGAGACCCAGTACTTC. Translated: CASSSERGRLAGNRETQYF.

In this sample, this clone turned up once. This chain joins TRBV7-9 and TRBJ1-1, with 7 bases that match TRBD1. Losses at the gene ends were 6 bases for V and 4 bases for J; bases not matched to a gene: 5. This CDR3 comprises 13 residues. In germline, CDR1 is SEHNR, CDR2 FQNEAQ (reference sequence). In DNA, the CDR3 is TGTGCCAGCAGTCTGGACAGGACCACTGAAGCTTTCTTT. It encodes CASSLDRTTEAFF.

The V call is TRBV7-2, the J call TRBJ2-1; TRBD2 aligns across 12 bases. This CDR3 has 18 amino acids. Looked up from germline, CDR1 is SGHTA and CDR2 is FQGNSA. The trim removed 3 bases at V and 0 bases at J, leaving 6 bases unmatched. This CDR3 is CASSLVLAGGFSYNEQFF. The DNA of the CDR3 is TGTGCCAGCAGCTTGGTACTAGCGGGAGGCTTCTCCTACAATGAGCAGTTCTTC.

This chain joins TRBV7-9 and TRBJ2-7, with TRBD1 matching 12 bases. CDR3 length equals 15 residues. V shed 4 bases and J 2 bases; nucleotides not matched to a gene: 3. CDR1 is SEHNR and CDR2 is FQNEAQ in the germline V gene (reference sequence). In nucleotides, the CDR3 is TGTGCCAGCAGCTGGGGACAGGGGGCGGCCTACGAGCAGTACTTC. It yields the protein CASSWGQGAAYEQYF.

This clone has a single count. V gene TRBV5-1 combines with J gene TRBJ1-1; D might be TRBD1 (5 bases). CDR3 length equals 14 residues. Germline assignment: CDR1 SGHRS and CDR2 YFSETQ. V was trimmed by 7 bases and J by 1 base, leaving 14 bases between them. The CDR3 reads CASGQQVPNTEAFF. CDR3 DNA: TGCGCCAGCGGACAACAGGTTCCGAACACTGAAGCTTTCTTT.

The chain joins TRBV6-1 to TRBJ2-3; TRBD2 agrees at 10 bases. CDR1 MNHNS and CDR2 SASEGT come from the germline V gene. The CDR3 consists of 18 residues. The V segment lost 6 bases and the J segment 0 bases; nucleotides outside the gene matches: 12. CDR3 nucleotide sequence: TGTGCCAGCAGCGAAACCGGGACTAGCGCCTCGAGCACAGATACGCAGTATTTT. Translation gives CASSETGTSASSTDTQYF.

In its sample, this clone was seen a few times. CDR3 amino acids: CATSFLGTNQPQHF. CDR3 DNA sequence: TGTGCCACCTCTTTCTTGGGGACTAATCAGCCCCAGCATTTT. V is TRBV6-5 and J is TRBJ1-5; possible D gene TRBD1, 5 bases. CDR1 is MNHEY, CDR2 SVGAGI, per germline. V gave up 10 bases and J gave up 4 bases, with 17 bases separating them. This CDR3 contains 14 residues.

This clone was detected once. The rearrangement links TRBV7-2 to TRBJ2-1; 8 nucleotides agree with TRBD1. Trimming cost V 1 base and J 7 bases; bases outside gene matches: 15. CDR3 length equals 18 residues. CDR1 and CDR2 from the germline V gene are SGHTA and FQGNSA. CDR3 residues: CASSLDVRTGLRGNEQFF. The CDR3 nucleotides are TGTGCCAGCAGCTTAGACGTTCGGACAGGGTTAAGAGGGAATGAGCAGTTCTTC.

The gene calls are TRBV6-2 or TRBV6-3 and TRBJ1-2; D is undetermined. This CDR3 has 13 residues. Germline CDR1 and CDR2: MNHEY and SVGEGT. Trimming took off 2 bases at V and 5 bases at J, with 9 bases between the two ends. CDR3 DNA sequence: TGTGCCAGCAGTTACCCCAACTGGTATGGCTACACCTTC. Protein: CASSYPNWYGYTF.

The chain links TRBV15 to TRBJ2-6; no firm D call. V lost 4 bases and J 12 bases, leaving 10 bases between the germline ends. The CDR3 contains 12 residues. Per the germline V gene, CDR1 is LNHNV and CDR2 is YYDKDF (reference sequence). CDR3 loop: CATSMRQSVLTF. For the CDR3, the DNA is TGTGCCACCAGCATGAGACAATCCGTCCTGACTTTC. Filled out from reference TRBV15 and TRBJ2-6, the complete variable domain reads DAMVIQNPRYQVTQFGKPVTLSCSQTLNHNVMYWYQQKSSQAPKLLFHYYDKDFNNEADTPDNFQSRRPNTSFCFLDIRSPGLGDTAMYLCATSMRQSVLTFGAGSRLTVL.

This chain uses TRBV7-2 with TRBJ1-5; D not certain. Germline CDR1 and CDR2: SGHTA and FQGNSA. V lost 5 bases to trimming and J lost 4 bases, with 18 bases between them. This CDR3 is 16 amino acids long. The CDR3 reads CASSLTPGIRNQPQHF. CDR3 DNA sequence: TGTGCCAGCAGCCTGACGCCGGGAATCCGGAATCAGCCCCAGCATTTT.

The rearrangement joins TRBV28 to TRBJ2-5, with a tentative D call TRBD1 (5 bases). Germline loops: CDR1 MDHEN, CDR2 SYDVKM. Trimming removed 4 bases at V and 2 bases at J, with 20 bases between. The CDR3 totals 17 residues. The CDR3 spells CASSYPSRIGVQETQYF. The CDR3 bases are TGTGCCAGCAGTTACCCGTCAAGAATAGGGGTACAAGAGACCCAGTACTTC.

This clone was picked up one time. The chain joins TRBV4-3 to TRBJ1-3, with no clear D. Germline CDR1 reads LGHNA; CDR2 reads YSLEER. With 1 base removed from V and 4 bases from J, the gap between germline ends came to 17 bases. The CDR3 totals 17 residues. The CDR3 DNA is TGCGCCAGCAGCCAAGGGTCTCATGGGAGCTCCGGAAACACCATATATTTT. Translating gives CASSQGSHGSSGNTIYF.

The chain links TRBV3-1 (or the pseudogene TRBV3-2) to TRBJ1-3; D is unclear. V was shortened by 0 bases and J by 1 base, with 7 bases between the two germline ends. This CDR3 contains 15 residues. CDR1 and CDR2 from the germline V gene are LGHDT and YNNKEL (reference sequence). The CDR3 nucleotides are TGTGCCAGCAGCCAAGAAGCGTGGTCTGGAAACACCATATATTTT. It codes for CASSQEAWSGNTIYF.

The rearrangement uses TRBV12-3 or TRBV12-4 and TRBJ2-5, with 10 bases fitting TRBD2. The CDR3 sequence is 13 residues long. V lost 8 bases to trimming and J lost 5 bases; unmatched junction nucleotides: 5. Written as DNA, the CDR3 is TGTGCCAGCCGGTTTAGCGGGAGGGAGACCCAGTACTTC. It codes for CASRFSGRETQYF.

The genes are TRBV2 and TRBJ2-1, with D possibly being TRBD2 (5 bases). Trimming stripped 4 bases from V and 10 bases from J, with 11 bases between. The CDR3 has 12 residues. Germline V gene data show CDR1 as SNHLY and CDR2 as FYNNEI. CDR3 protein: CASSVESGEQFF. CDR3 coding DNA: TGTGCCAGCAGTGTCGAAAGCGGCGAGCAGTTCTTC.

The chain joins TRBV10-2 to TRBJ2-3; 9 bases match TRBD2. CDR1 and CDR2 (germline): WSHSY, SAAADI. The CDR3 runs to 16 residues. After removal of 1 base from V and 2 bases from J, the junction contained 4 bases not matched to a gene. The CDR3 DNA follows: TGCGCCAGCAGTGAGTGGAGACTAGCGGTCACAGATACGCAGTATTTT. Protein: CASSEWRLAVTDTQYF.

The chain links TRBV11-2 to TRBJ2-2, with 7 nucleotides matching TRBD1. The CDR3 has 15 amino acids. Germline lookup yields CDR1 SGHAT and CDR2 FQNNGV. With 1 base clipped from V and 4 bases from J, the junction kept 3 bases outside the gene matches. The CDR3 coding sequence is TGTGCCAGCAGCTTAGGGACAGGTGTCACCGGGGAGCTGTTTTTT. The encoded protein is CASSLGTGVTGELFF.

The V call is TRBV7-2, the J call TRBJ2-3; the D gene is possibly TRBD2 (6 bases). Trimming shortened V by 5 bases and J by 6 bases, and 9 bases separated the two germline ends. In germline, CDR1 is SGHTA, CDR2 FQGNSA. This CDR3 is built from 12 residues. For the CDR3, the DNA is TGTGCCAGCAGCCCGGAGGGGGATACGCAGTATTTT. Amino acid sequence: CASSPEGDTQYF.

The rearrangement links TRBV5-4 to TRBJ2-1; the D gene is possibly TRBD2 (6 bases). The V gene's germline CDR1 is SGHNT and CDR2 YYREEE (reference sequence). Trimming cost V 0 bases and J 7 bases, with 8 bases left between them. CDR3 length: 13 residues. CDR3 DNA sequence: TGTGCCAGCAGCTTGGCCGGGGGTAATGAGCAGTTCTTC. It is translated as CASSLAGGNEQFF.

The chain combines TRBV2 with TRBJ1-6, with 11 bases identical to TRBD1. The CDR3 covers 16 residues. The germline gives CDR1 SNHLY, CDR2 FYNNEI. Trimming at V came to 4 bases and at J to 11 bases, leaving 10 bases not matched to a gene. The CDR3 protein is CASSGGVGQGVAPLHF. In DNA, the CDR3 is TGTGCCAGCAGTGGGGGCGTGGGACAGGGGGTTGCACCCCTCCACTTT.

The rearrangement links TRBV5-1 to TRBJ2-3; 8 bases are shared with TRBD2. The V gene end was trimmed by 0 bases and the J gene end by 2 bases; junction bases not matched to a gene: 5. The CDR3 length is 16 residues. Per germline, CDR1 SGHRS and CDR2 YFSETQ. The CDR3 protein is CASSLAGGVVTDTQYF. Here the CDR3 DNA reads TGCGCCAGCAGCTTGGCCGGGGGGGTGGTCACAGATACGCAGTATTTT.

The chain couples TRBV19 to TRBJ2-1; 8 bases line up with TRBD2. J gave up 5 bases and V 6 bases, and 3 bases lay outside the gene matches. The CDR3 is 13 amino acids. Per germline, CDR1 LNHDA and CDR2 SQIVND (reference sequence). The DNA for the CDR3 is TGTGCCAGTAGCCGACTAGCGAACAATGAGCAGTTCTTC. Protein sequence: CASSRLANNEQFF.

V usage is TRBV25-1 and J usage is TRBJ1-1; D gene ambiguous. The CDR3 contains 12 residues. The ends were cut back, 10 bases at V and 4 bases at J, with 13 bases in the middle. Germline CDR1 reads MGHDK; CDR2 reads SYGVNS. This CDR3 is CATQDGITEAFF. For the CDR3, the DNA is TGTGCCACCCAAGACGGGATCACTGAAGCTTTCTTT.

The chain links TRBV5-1 to TRBJ2-1, with no clear D. Germline loops: CDR1 SGHRS, CDR2 YFSETQ. Trimming took 0 bases from V and 4 from J, leaving 8 bases between them. This CDR3 has 14 residues. The CDR3 DNA reads TGCGCCAGCAGCTTGGGGGCCTCTTACAATGAGCAGTTCTTC. The encoded protein is CASSLGASYNEQFF.

The table lists this clone with a few counts. The chain couples TRBV29-1 to TRBJ2-1; possible D gene TRBD2, 7 bases. Germline loops: CDR1 SQVTM, CDR2 ANQGSEA. The V gene lost 3 bases and the J gene lost 4 bases, with 16 bases spanning the gap. The CDR3 covers 15 residues. The chain's CDR3 is CSVDTGGRGYNEQFF. The CDR3 DNA is TGCAGCGTTGACACTGGAGGGAGGGGGTACAATGAGCAGTTCTTC.